This entry features one T cell receptor beta chain sequence. Using immunoSEQ multiplex PCR, the repertoire was profiled, and TCRdb retains in-frame clones only, with some absent. Of tens of thousands of clones in the sample, 65% to 85% were seen once. CDR3 size: 14 residues. J lost 6 bases, V lost 6 bases, and 8 bases had no gene match. Per the germline V gene, CDR1 is SNHLY and CDR2 is FYNNEI. This sample was taken from a study of OX40 agonist ivuxolimab in advanced cancers. The origin of this receptor is an adult with an advanced solid tumor such as melanoma, head and neck, liver or kidney cancer. The J gene is TRBJ2-4, the V gene TRBV2; 7 bases are shared with TRBD1. This specimen consisted of CD4+ or CD8+ T cells sorted from blood, obtained in a trial of the OX40 agonist ivuxolimab. CDR3 protein: CASSPTGRANIQYF. The CDR3 DNA sequence: TGTGCCAGCAGCCCGACAGGGCGTGCAAACATTCAGTACTTC.